These 27 T cell receptor beta chains were sequenced from one sample in a study of cytomegalovirus exposure and HLA in healthy donors. The PCR contained 60 Vbeta and 13 Jbeta primers. Data came from immunoSEQ multiplex PCR; TCRdb stores just in-frame clones and leaves some out. The sample totals 200,000 to 250,000 clones. The sample was PBMCs. The source of these receptors is a woman aged 30 to 39 in good health and CMV-seropositive.

The rearrangement links TRBV2 to TRBJ2-7; 12 bases fit TRBD2. This CDR3 contains 12 residues. The V gene end was trimmed by 8 bases and the J gene end by 4 bases; junction bases not matched to a gene: 0. The germline V gene has CDR1 SNHLY and CDR2 FYNNEI. The CDR3 reads CASGLAGYEQYF. The CDR3 DNA sequence: TGTGCCAGCGGACTAGCGGGATACGAGCAGTACTTC.

The chain employs TRBV5-1 and TRBJ1-1; D is ambiguous. The CDR3 consists of 16 residues. CDR1 is SGHRS and CDR2 is YFSETQ in the germline V gene. The V gene lost 0 bases and the J gene lost 4 bases, with 16 bases spanning the gap. Written as DNA, the CDR3 is TGCGCCAGCAGCTTGGTCCCGGAGATGGCCGGCACTGAAGCTTTCTTT. Its translation: CASSLVPEMAGTEAFF.

V and J are TRBV6-5 and TRBJ1-2; TRBD1 agrees at 8 bases. Germline-derived CDR1 and CDR2 are MNHEY and SVGAGI. The CDR3 spans 15 residues. The ends lost 2 bases at V and 8 bases at J; junction bases unmatched: 10. The CDR3 is CASSYVIDRGRGYTF. CDR3 nucleotide sequence: TGTGCCAGCAGTTACGTTATAGACAGGGGAAGAGGCTACACCTTC.

This sequence joins TRBV5-5 and TRBJ1-1; D might be TRBD1 (5 bases). V dropped 2 bases and J dropped 4 bases, with 9 bases sitting between them. The V gene's germline CDR1 is SGHKS and CDR2 YYEKEE (reference sequence). The CDR3 has 13 amino acids. The CDR3 DNA sequence: TGTGCCAGCAGCTTACGGGGGACCACTGAAGCTTTCTTT. Protein: CASSLRGTTEAFF.

The rearrangement links TRBV28 to TRBJ2-1; D not resolved. The germline CDR1 and CDR2 sequences are MDHEN and SYDVKM. The CDR3 covers 12 residues. Trimming pared 2 bases from V and 4 bases from J, leaving 3 bases between. CDR3 sequence (DNA): TGTGCCAGCAGTTTACTATACAATGAGCAGTTCTTC. This codes for CASSLLYNEQFF.

The rearrangement links TRBV28 to TRBJ2-7; a possible D gene is TRBD2 (6 bases). The germline V and J ends were trimmed by 5 bases and 7 bases, with 15 bases remaining between them. Per germline, CDR1 MDHEN and CDR2 SYDVKM. The CDR3 loop spans 13 amino acids. The CDR3 spells CASSLRDSREQYF. Here the CDR3 DNA reads TGTGCCAGCAGTCTCCGGGACTCTCGGGAGCAGTACTTC.

The chain joins TRBV30 to TRBJ2-7, with 10 nucleotides matching TRBD1. Germline lookup yields CDR1 GTSNPN and CDR2 SVGIG (reference sequence). With 2 bases clipped from V and 3 bases from J, the junction kept 4 bases outside the gene matches. The CDR3 length is 14 residues. The CDR3 protein is CAWSPRDRGYEQYF. The CDR3 coding sequence is TGTGCCTGGAGTCCCCGGGACAGGGGCTACGAGCAGTACTTC.

Here the CDR3 reads CAGSGGAGNTIYF. CDR3 DNA sequence: TGTGCCGGGTCTGGGGGGGCGGGAAACACCATATATTTT. The rearrangement links TRBV28 to TRBJ1-3, with a possible D match to TRBD1 (6 bases). The CDR3 totals 13 residues. The germline V gene encodes CDR1 MDHEN and CDR2 SYDVKM. V was clipped by 11 bases and J by 4 bases, with 15 bases between them.

V is TRBV11-2 and J is TRBJ1-2; maybe TRBD1 (5 bases). The CDR3 spans 14 residues. In germline, CDR1 is SGHAT, CDR2 FQNNGV. The V and J ends lost 1 base and 5 bases respectively, with 11 bases between them. CDR3 sequence reads: CASSLGGSSYGYTF. CDR3 bases: TGTGCCAGCAGCTTAGGGGGCTCGAGTTATGGCTACACCTTC.

The CDR3: CASSTQGDLYEQYF. In DNA form, the CDR3 reads TGCGCCAGCAGCACCCAGGGGGATCTCTACGAGCAGTACTTC. This chain joins TRBV5-1 and TRBJ2-7, with 7 positions matching TRBD1. Germline V gene lookup returns CDR1 SGHRS and CDR2 YFSETQ. The ends lost 4 bases at V and 3 bases at J; junction bases unmatched: 7. CDR3 length: 14 amino acids.

The chain recombines TRBV9 with TRBJ2-1, with D possibly being TRBD2 (5 bases). V lost 0 bases and J 3 bases, leaving 13 bases between the germline ends. Germline loops: CDR1 SGDLS, CDR2 YYNGEE. The CDR3 totals 16 residues. In nucleotides, the CDR3 is TGTGCCAGCAGCGTAGAATCCCTAGCCCGCTACAATGAGCAGTTCTTC. Residues: CASSVESLARYNEQFF.

This rearrangement joins TRBV18 to TRBJ1-5, with 8 bases identical to TRBD1. CDR3 length: 16 amino acids. The germline V gene has CDR1 KGHSH and CDR2 LQKENI. V dropped 5 bases and J dropped 0; count of bases not matched to a gene: 6. This CDR3 reads CASSSTGQGSNQPQHF. CDR3 in DNA: TGTGCCAGCTCATCAACCGGACAGGGTAGCAATCAGCCCCAGCATTTT.

The V call is TRBV28, the J call TRBJ1-5; no firm D call. Deletions cut 5 bases from V and 5 bases from J, with 7 bases between. The germline gives CDR1 MDHEN, CDR2 SYDVKM. This CDR3 has 12 amino acids. Written as DNA, the CDR3 is TGTGCCAGCAGTCACCAGTATCAGCCCCAGCATTTT. Translating it yields CASSHQYQPQHF.

The V call is TRBV6-5, the J call TRBJ1-3; tentatively, D is TRBD1 (6 bases). CDR1 MNHEY and CDR2 SVGAGI come from the germline V gene. This CDR3 comprises 16 residues. V was trimmed by 0 bases and J by 2 bases, leaving 11 bases between them. The CDR3 region has the DNA TGTGCCAGCAGTTACTCGAGGGGGGGGGCTGGAAACACCATATATTTT. It specifies CASSYSRGGAGNTIYF.

The chain recombines TRBV6-5 with TRBJ2-1, with 9 bases that match TRBD2. There are 15 residues in the CDR3. Trimming cost V 6 bases and J 0 bases; bases outside gene matches: 3. Germline lookup yields CDR1 MNHEY and CDR2 SVGAGI. The CDR3 protein is CASSPRGGSYNEQFF. Written as DNA, the CDR3 is TGTGCCAGCAGCCCGCGGGGGGGCTCCTACAATGAGCAGTTCTTC.

The chain is built from TRBV5-1 and TRBJ2-7; D is perhaps TRBD2 (6 bases). V lost 0 bases and J lost 2, with 9 bases in between. The CDR3 totals 14 residues. CDR1 SGHRS and CDR2 YFSETQ come from the germline V gene. CDR3 sequence reads: CASSLEGLTYEQYF. As DNA, the CDR3 is TGCGCCAGCAGCTTGGAGGGACTTACCTACGAGCAGTACTTC.

This rearrangement joins TRBV6-5 to TRBJ1-2; the D gene is possibly TRBD1 (5 bases). Germline V gene sequence: CDR1 MNHEY, CDR2 SVGAGI. V was pared by 10 bases and J by 5 bases, with 20 bases between. The CDR3 runs to 14 residues. CDR3 in amino acids: CATIEGPGRYGYTF. In DNA, the CDR3 is TGTGCCACCATTGAGGGCCCAGGGAGGTATGGCTACACCTTC.

DNA for the CDR3: TGTGCCAGCAGCTTTCCGTCTCCCTACGAGCAGTACTTC. Amino acids: CASSFPSPYEQYF. This chain uses TRBV7-2 with TRBJ2-7; no firm D call. The CDR3 consists of 13 residues. V was cut by 3 bases and J by 2 bases, with 8 bases left in between. Germline assignment: CDR1 SGHTA and CDR2 FQGNSA. The full variable domain, with the rest looked up from reference TRBV7-2 and TRBJ2-7, is GAGVSQSPSNKVTEKGKDVELRCDPISGHTALYWYRQSLGQGLEFLIYFQGNSAPDKSGLPSDRFSAERTGGSVSTLTIQRTQQEDSAVYLCASSFPSPYEQYFGPGTRLTVT.

This chain links TRBV5-1 with TRBJ1-2; 9 positions agree with TRBD1. The germline CDR1 and CDR2 sequences are SGHRS and YFSETQ. This CDR3 has 16 residues. Losses at the gene ends were 3 bases for V and 0 bases for J; bases not matched to a gene: 6. The CDR3 sequence is CASSSDRGIANYGYTF. The CDR3 nucleotides are TGCGCCAGCAGCTCGGACAGGGGAATAGCTAACTATGGCTACACCTTC.

The chain carries TRBV10-3 and TRBJ1-1, with 8 bases lining up with TRBD1. After removal of 6 bases from V and 0 bases from J, the junction contained 6 bases not matched to a gene. CDR3 length equals 15 residues. Germline CDR1 and CDR2: ENHRY and SYGVKD. In DNA, the CDR3 is TGTGCCATCAGCGTACAGGGGGGCCTGAACACTGAAGCTTTCTTT. It encodes CAISVQGGLNTEAFF.

For this clone: Other nucleotide sequences from this sample produce the same CDR3. The chain combines TRBV7-9 with TRBJ1-1, with no clear D. The germline gives CDR1 SEHNR, CDR2 FQNEAQ (reference sequence). V was cut by 4 bases and J by 5 bases, with 11 bases left in between. The CDR3 spans 13 residues. CDR3 in DNA: TGTGCCAGCAGCTCTCGGGAGGGAACTGAAGCTTTCTTT. Its protein product is CASSSREGTEAFF.

The rearrangement links TRBV7-2 to TRBJ2-7; no firm D call. The CDR3 sequence is 14 residues long. Germline V gives CDR1 SGHTA, CDR2 FQGNSA. Trimming cost V 2 bases and J 5 bases, with 13 bases left between them. The DNA for the CDR3 is TGTGCCAGCAGCTTATATCAGGCGAGTAACGAGCAGTACTTC. It yields the protein CASSLYQASNEQYF.

V usage is TRBV19 and J usage is TRBJ2-1; TRBD2 aligns across 9 bases. J lost 5 bases, V lost 8 bases, and 4 bases had no gene match. The CDR3 is 13 amino acids. The germline gives CDR1 LNHDA, CDR2 SQIVND (reference sequence). CDR3 in amino acids: CASRTSAHNEQFF. CDR3 nucleotides: TGTGCCAGTCGGACTAGCGCCCACAATGAGCAGTTCTTC.

This chain links TRBV7-9 with TRBJ1-4; D perhaps matches TRBD1 (5 bases). The CDR3 extends over 15 amino acids. Germline lookup yields CDR1 SEHNR and CDR2 FQNEAQ (reference sequence). The V gene lost 7 bases and the J gene lost 7 bases, with 19 bases spanning the gap. The CDR3 reads CASTRRGSKGEKLFF. CDR3 nucleotide sequence: TGTGCCAGCACCCGTCGGGGGAGTAAGGGTGAAAAACTGTTTTTT.

V and J are TRBV10-3 and TRBJ1-1; no firm D call. The length of the CDR3 is 14 residues. Between the trimmed V and J ends, which lost 2 bases and 0 bases, there was a span of 7 bases. Germline values: CDR1 ENHRY, CDR2 SYGVKD. The CDR3 region is CAISETGVNTEAFF. CDR3 coding DNA: TGTGCCATCAGTGAGACCGGGGTGAACACTGAAGCTTTCTTT.

The chain employs TRBV7-6 and TRBJ1-3, with D unclear. CDR1 is SGHVS, CDR2 FNYEAQ, per germline. The CDR3 has 17 residues. Trimming took off 0 bases at V and 4 bases at J, with 16 bases between the two ends. The CDR3 reads CASSLAPLAGIGNTIYF. The CDR3 DNA sequence: TGTGCCAGCAGCTTAGCGCCCCTGGCCGGGATCGGAAACACCATATATTTT.

CDR3 amino acids: CASSRREGDYGYTF. As DNA, the CDR3 is TGTGCCAGCAGCCGCAGGGAGGGCGACTATGGCTACACCTTC. The chain recombines TRBV2 with TRBJ1-2, with D maybe TRBD1 (5 bases). The CDR3 covers 14 residues. The germline V and J ends were trimmed by 6 bases and 3 bases, with 14 bases remaining between them. The germline CDR1 and CDR2 sequences are SNHLY and FYNNEI.